This T cell receptor (beta chain) stems from a study of cytomegalovirus exposure and HLA in healthy donors. Across the whole study: The study placed approximately 80% of its approximately 400 genotyped donors in the Caucasian-associated ancestry cluster. Study conclusions and caveats: According to the study, roughly 160 TCR beta chains were cytomegalovirus-associated.

Trimming stripped 6 bases from V and 2 bases from J, with 7 bases between. CDR1 is MDHEN, CDR2 SYDVKM, per germline. This CDR3 comprises 12 residues. As concerns this clone: The antigen is undetermined.

PCR amplification relied on 60 Vbeta primers (plus 13 Jbeta primers). Study processing details: Later, an analysis found 80 million or so unique TCR beta chains, and 10 million to 11 million of these were shared. The repertoire was sequenced with immunoSEQ multiplex PCR; TCRdb's copy has only in-frame clones and lacks some. V and J calls and clone size follow that table, whereas D and trimming were derived from the DNA. This table has approximately 160,000 clones, around 68% appearing once. The material sequenced was PBMCs. The clonotype was recovered from a woman between 40 and 50 years old in good health and CMV-seropositive. This chain connects TRBV28 to TRBJ1-2, with D unresolved. CDR3 region: CASRERNYGYTF. DNA for the CDR3: TGTGCCAGCAGAGAGAGAAACTATGGCTACACCTTC.